Shown below are 5 T cell receptor beta chains from a single sample sequenced in a study of type 1 regulatory T cells. One entry per CDR3 protein, called by TCRdb with MiXCR from the reads. This sample yields about 5,000 distinct CDR3 sequences, of which around 28% are seen a single time; 35% to 45% belongs to the top ten. Study conclusions and caveats: Compared with non-Tr1 cells, Tr1 cells showed a narrower TCR repertoire.

These TCRs' antigens remain unknown. The sample taken for sequencing was cultured type 1 regulatory T (Tr1) cells, either the whole culture or a sorted fraction (not recorded which). These receptors originate from a human donor in good health.

This chain uses TRBV9 with TRBJ2-2; 13 bases are a match to TRBD2. CDR3 length: 19 residues. In germline, CDR1 is SGDLS, CDR2 YYNGEE. The trim removed 3 bases at V and 5 bases at J, leaving 13 bases unmatched. The CDR3, as DNA: TGTGCCAGCAGCGGGCGTCAGACTAGCGGGGGGCTCCTTACCGGGGAGCTGTTTTTT. This translates into CASSGRQTSGGLLTGELFF.

Worth noting for this clonotype: Germline is not matched at one junction end, which may reflect a read error. Here the CDR3 DNA reads TGTGCCTGCAGACCGGGCGCCCCGATCAATCAGCCCCAGCATTTT. It translates to CACRPGAPINQPQHF. The V and J genes are TRBV6-5 and TRBJ1-5; D uncertain. Germline CDR1 is MNHEY and CDR2 is SVGAGI. There are 15 residues in the CDR3.

This clonotype showed up many times. J is TRBJ1-2 and V is TRBV6-5; D perhaps matches TRBD1 (5 bases). CDR3 length: 14 amino acids. Germline CDR1 MNHEY, CDR2 SVGAGI. V was cut by 2 bases and J by 5 bases, with 12 bases left in between. The DNA of the CDR3 is TGTGCCAGCAGTTACATAGGGGCCGAGTATGGCTACACCTTC. Its protein is CASSYIGAEYGYTF.

This clonotype showed up just a few times. The chain recombines TRBV6-2 or TRBV6-3 with TRBJ2-1; 7 bases line up with TRBD2. The V segment lost 6 bases and the J segment 16 bases; nucleotides outside the gene matches: 21. CDR1 MNHEY and CDR2 SVGEGT come from the germline V gene. CDR3 length equals 15 residues. CDR3 nucleotides: TGTGCCAGCAGGCCCGCTAGCGGTGTCTACAATGAGCGTTTCTTC. It yields the protein CASRPASGVYNERFF.

This clonotype rates as large. The chain has TRBV7-2 and TRBJ2-3; D not certain. This CDR3 is built from 15 residues. Trimming removed 6 bases at V and 2 bases at J, with 15 bases between. CDR1 and CDR2 from the germline V gene are SGHTA and FQGNSA. CDR3 DNA sequence: TGTGCCAGCAGGGTCTCCCGGGTGCCCACAGATACGCAGTATTTT. It translates to CASRVSRVPTDTQYF.